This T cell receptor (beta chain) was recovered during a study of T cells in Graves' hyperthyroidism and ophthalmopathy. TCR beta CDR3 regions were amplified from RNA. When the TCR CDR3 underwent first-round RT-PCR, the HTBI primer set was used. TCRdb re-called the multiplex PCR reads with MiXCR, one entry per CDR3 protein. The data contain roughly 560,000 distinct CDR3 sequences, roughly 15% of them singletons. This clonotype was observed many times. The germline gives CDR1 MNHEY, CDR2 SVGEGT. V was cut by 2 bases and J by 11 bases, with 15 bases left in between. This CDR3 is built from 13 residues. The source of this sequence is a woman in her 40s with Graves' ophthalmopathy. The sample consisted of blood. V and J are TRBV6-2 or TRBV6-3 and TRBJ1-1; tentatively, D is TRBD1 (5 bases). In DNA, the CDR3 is TGTGCCAGCAGTTACAGGCCAGGGTCGTTCGCTTTCTTT. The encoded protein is CASSYRPGSFAFF.